Each of the 26 T cell receptor beta chains below was sequenced from the same sample in a study of response to subunit inactivated influenza vaccine. TCRdb passed the RT-PCR reads through MiXCR, listing each CDR3 protein once. The sample consists of some 640,000 distinct CDR3 sequences, approximately 14% of them appearing once. The sequencing used PBMCs from blood, collected around 15 days before vaccination. These receptors originate from a man aged 50 to 59 who received an inactivated influenza vaccine.

This clonotype has only a few counts. This chain uses TRBV6-1 with TRBJ2-5, with D perhaps TRBD2 (6 bases). Germline-derived CDR1 and CDR2 are MNHNS and SASEGT. With 5 bases removed from V and 2 bases from J, the gap between germline ends came to 12 bases. The CDR3 totals 14 residues. In nucleotides, the CDR3 is TGTGCCAGCAGTAAACGGGAGTGGCAAGAGACCCAGTACTTC. It encodes CASSKREWQETQYF.

This chain joins TRBV7-9 and TRBJ2-1; 8 positions match TRBD1. V was clipped by 6 bases and J by 8 bases; unmatched bases: 15. The CDR3 has 16 residues. Germline-derived CDR1 and CDR2 are SEHNR and FQNEAQ (reference sequence). This CDR3 is CASRSQTGAHNDEQFF. The CDR3 DNA sequence: TGTGCCAGCAGATCACAGACAGGGGCCCACAATGATGAGCAGTTCTTC.

The CDR3 DNA sequence: TGCGCCAGCAGCTTCCGGACAGTCGGCGAGGGAGAGACCCAGTACTTC. This sequence encodes CASSFRTVGEGETQYF. V gene TRBV5-1 combines with J gene TRBJ2-5; a weak D match, TRBD1 (6 bases). Trimming removed 2 bases from V and 4 bases from J, with 18 bases in between. CDR1 and CDR2 from the germline V gene are SGHRS and YFSETQ. The CDR3 spans 16 residues.

This clonotype was counted a few times. The V call is TRBV5-1, the J call TRBJ2-1; TRBD2 aligns across 10 bases. With V trimmed by 0 bases and J by 10 bases, 7 bases remained unmatched. The CDR3 loop spans 15 amino acids. The germline V gene has CDR1 SGHRS and CDR2 YFSETQ. The CDR3 DNA follows: TGCGCCAGCAGCTTGGAAGAGCGGGGGGGCGGCGAGCAGTTCTTC. It specifies CASSLEERGGGEQFF.

This clonotype came up a few times. The chain couples TRBV5-1 to TRBJ2-2; D not certain. V was cut by 1 base and J by 6 bases, with 16 bases left in between. CDR1 is SGHRS and CDR2 is YFSETQ in the germline V gene. The CDR3 has 16 amino acids. The CDR3 loop reads CASSLQDRTGSGELFF. In DNA form, the CDR3 reads TGCGCCAGCAGCTTGCAGGACCGCACCGGGTCCGGGGAGCTGTTTTTT.

V and J are TRBV5-1 and TRBJ1-2; D is unresolved. V was pared by 0 bases and J by 0 bases, with 6 bases between. This CDR3 is 14 amino acids long. The germline CDR1 and CDR2 sequences are SGHRS and YFSETQ. The CDR3 sequence is CASSLDSTNYGYTF. In nucleotides, the CDR3 is TGCGCCAGCAGCTTGGACTCAACTAACTATGGCTACACCTTC. Combining the CDR3 with reference TRBV5-1 and TRBJ1-2 gives the whole variable domain KAGVTQTPRYLIKTRGQQVTLSCSPISGHRSVSWYQQTPGQGLQFLFEYFSETQRNKGNFPGRFSGRQFSNSRSEMNVSTLELGDSALYLCASSLDSTNYGYTFGSGTRLTVV.

The V call is TRBV7-3, the J call TRBJ2-1; weak D call: TRBD2 (6 bases). The germline V and J ends were trimmed by 7 bases and 2 bases, with 18 bases remaining between them. Germline V CDR1 and CDR2: SGHTA, FQGTGA. The CDR3 contains 16 residues. In nucleotides, the CDR3 is TGTGCCAGCACCACCTCACCGGGGGTCCCCTACAATGAGCAGTTCTTC. It encodes CASTTSPGVPYNEQFF.

This clonotype was counted a few times. This chain links TRBV7-2 with TRBJ2-2; TRBD1 aligns across 8 bases. CDR3 size: 17 residues. Germline CDR1 is SGHTA and CDR2 is FQGNSA. V trimming: 4 bases; J trimming: 4 bases; junction bases outside the gene matches: 11. The CDR3 nucleotides read TGTGCCAGCAGCTCCCACCCGGCAGGGGGCTTCACCGGGGAGCTGTTTTTT. Amino acid sequence: CASSSHPAGGFTGELFF.

This sequence joins TRBV2 and TRBJ2-1; no definite D call. Germline CDR1 reads SNHLY; CDR2 reads FYNNEI. The CDR3 covers 15 residues. V was trimmed by 4 bases and J by 0 bases, leaving 10 bases between them. The CDR3 DNA reads TGTGCCAGCAGTGTGATGGGAATCTCCTACAATGAGCAGTTCTTC. Encoded protein: CASSVMGISYNEQFF.

This clonotype was seen repeatedly, ten times or more. The rearrangement links TRBV5-1 to TRBJ2-3, with 10 nucleotides matching TRBD2. CDR3 length equals 14 residues. V shed 4 bases and J 4 bases; nucleotides not matched to a gene: 3. The germline V gene encodes CDR1 SGHRS and CDR2 YFSETQ. This chain's CDR3 is CASSPSGGPDTQYF. DNA of the CDR3: TGCGCCAGCAGCCCTAGCGGGGGTCCAGATACGCAGTATTTT. The whole variable domain, remainder taken from reference TRBV5-1 and TRBJ2-3, is KAGVTQTPRYLIKTRGQQVTLSCSPISGHRSVSWYQQTPGQGLQFLFEYFSETQRNKGNFPGRFSGRQFSNSRSEMNVSTLELGDSALYLCASSPSGGPDTQYFGPGTRLTVL.

This clonotype came up many times. The chain couples TRBV7-2 to TRBJ1-2; possible D gene TRBD1, 5 bases. The CDR3 runs 12 residues. Germline-derived CDR1 and CDR2 are SGHTA and FQGNSA. Between the trimmed V and J ends, which lost 5 bases and 6 bases, there was a span of 10 bases. As DNA, the CDR3 is TGTGCCAGCAGCACACCGGGACATGGCTACACCTTC. Translating it yields CASSTPGHGYTF.

The chain joins TRBV13 to TRBJ2-7; D is unclear. Germline lookup yields CDR1 PRHDT and CDR2 FYEKMQ (reference sequence). Deletions cut 1 base from V and 0 bases from J, with 10 bases between. CDR3 size: 15 residues. The CDR3 region is CASSLVASSSYEQYF. As DNA, the CDR3 is TGTGCCAGCAGCTTAGTGGCCTCCAGCTCCTACGAGCAGTACTTC.

The chain couples TRBV18 to TRBJ2-1; 10 nucleotides align to TRBD2. The CDR3 extends over 16 amino acids. CDR1 is KGHSH and CDR2 is LQKENI in the germline V gene. J was trimmed by 9 bases and V by 2 bases; bases with no gene match: 10. CDR3 bases: TGTGCCAGCTCACCATCAGCGGGAGGGGTTACCACTGAGCAGTTCTTC. The encoded protein is CASSPSAGGVTTEQFF.

The table lists this clonotype with a few counts. The chain carries TRBV9 and TRBJ2-1, with D possibly matching TRBD2 (6 bases). Germline values: CDR1 SGDLS, CDR2 YYNGEE. This CDR3 contains 15 residues. The V gene lost 3 bases and the J gene lost 3 bases, with 13 bases spanning the gap. CDR3 region: CASSERDSFYNEQFF. CDR3 nucleotides: TGTGCCAGCAGCGAACGGGACTCATTCTACAATGAGCAGTTCTTC.

This chain uses TRBV20-1 with TRBJ1-5, with D hard to call. Looked up from germline, CDR1 is DFQATT and CDR2 is SNEGSKA (reference sequence). Between the trimmed V and J ends, which lost 5 bases and 3 bases, there was a span of 14 bases. The CDR3 extends over 14 amino acids. This CDR3 reads CSASLGPVNQPQHF. Here the CDR3 DNA reads TGCAGTGCTTCCCTGGGTCCAGTCAATCAGCCCCAGCATTTT.

As to this clonotype: One junction end does not reproduce the germline sequence, and a read error may be involved. V is TRBV18 and J is TRBJ2-3, with D possibly being TRBD2 (5 bases). Germline V gene data show CDR1 as KGHSH and CDR2 as LQKENI. CDR3 length: 13 residues. In DNA, the CDR3 is TGTGCCAGCTCCCCACCGAGTGAGGGTACGCAGTATTTT. It specifies CASSPPSEGTQYF.

There are a few counts of this clonotype. The V call is TRBV15, the J call TRBJ2-1, with D unclear. Germline lookup yields CDR1 LNHNV and CDR2 YYDKDF (reference sequence). The CDR3 loop spans 11 amino acids. V lost 8 bases and J 2 bases, leaving 4 bases between the germline ends. CDR3 coding DNA: TGTGCCACCCTAGCCTACAATGAGCAGTTCTTC. Residues: CATLAYNEQFF.

This clonotype has just a few counts. The rearrangement uses TRBV18 and TRBJ2-1; D may correspond to TRBD1 or TRBD2 (6 bases each). V was clipped by 1 base and J by 0 bases, with 16 bases between them. Germline V gene data show CDR1 as KGHSH and CDR2 as LQKENI. The CDR3 runs 18 residues. The CDR3 loop is CASSPRRGALGSYNEQFF. CDR3 coding DNA: TGTGCCAGCTCACCACGGAGGGGGGCCCTCGGCTCCTACAATGAGCAGTTCTTC.

The V and J genes are TRBV10-3 and TRBJ1-5, with TRBD1 matching 8 bases. CDR3 length: 15 residues. V lost 10 bases and J lost 1; bases outside the gene matches: 9. Germline CDR1 ENHRY, CDR2 SYGVKD. Written as DNA, the CDR3 is TGTGCCACCACCGACAGGGGTGACAGCAATCAGCCCCAGCATTTT. It codes for CATTDRGDSNQPQHF.

This clonotype has just a few counts. The chain has TRBV14 and TRBJ1-4, with D hard to call. V was clipped by 0 bases and J by 6 bases, with 5 bases between them. The CDR3 has 13 amino acids. Germline V gives CDR1 SGHDN, CDR2 FVKESK. CDR3 region: CASSQDYHEKLFF. The DNA of the CDR3 is TGTGCCAGCAGCCAAGATTACCATGAAAAACTGTTTTTT.

The chain couples TRBV4-3 to TRBJ2-5; 8 bases map to TRBD2. In germline, CDR1 is LGHNA, CDR2 YSLEER. The CDR3 runs 16 residues. The V segment lost 2 bases and the J segment 7 bases; nucleotides outside the gene matches: 12. In DNA, the CDR3 is TGCGCCAGCAGCCAAAACCACGACGGGGCGGGGGGGACCCAGTACTTC. This translates into CASSQNHDGAGGTQYF.

This clonotype has only a few counts. V is TRBV5-6 and J is TRBJ2-1; D unclear. From germline, CDR1 is SGHDT and CDR2 YYEEEE. This CDR3 region has 16 residues. With 4 bases removed from V and 0 bases from J, the gap between germline ends came to 14 bases. CDR3 DNA: TGTGCCAGCAGCGCGCAGCTCAGGAGCTCCTACAATGAGCAGTTCTTC. This sequence encodes CASSAQLRSSYNEQFF. Full variable domain (outside the CDR3, taken from reference TRBV5-6 and TRBJ2-1): DAGVTQSPTHLIKTRGQQVTLRCSPKSGHDTVSWYQQALGQGPQFIFQYYEEEERQRGNFPDRFSGHQFPNYSSELNVNALLLGDSALYLCASSAQLRSSYNEQFFGPGTRLTVL.

This clonotype was counted only a few times. This chain connects TRBV11-1 to TRBJ2-5; 12 nucleotides align to TRBD2. Germline CDR1 SGHAT, CDR2 FQDESV (reference sequence). There are 19 residues in the CDR3. The V and J ends lost 0 bases and 3 bases, in that order; junction bases with no gene match: 11. CDR3 nucleotide sequence: TGTGCCAGCAGCTTAGCGCCGGGACTAGCGGGTTTTTTTAAAGAGACCCAGTACTTC. It yields the protein CASSLAPGLAGFFKETQYF.

CDR3 nucleotides: TGTGCCAGCAGCTTAGGTCCGGCGGTTAATGAAAAACTGTTTTTT. Protein product: CASSLGPAVNEKLFF. This chain uses TRBV11-2 with TRBJ1-4, with unresolved D. Trimming removed 1 base from V and 4 bases from J, with 10 bases in between. The CDR3 covers 15 residues. The germline V gene encodes CDR1 SGHAT and CDR2 FQNNGV.

This clonotype showed up just a few times. The chain links TRBV29-1 to TRBJ2-5; no definite D call. The V end lost 3 bases, the J end lost 6 bases, and 5 bases lay between the germline ends. Germline V lookup: CDR1 SQVTM, CDR2 ANQGSEA. The CDR3 totals 10 residues. The CDR3 protein is CSVDGKTQYF. Here the CDR3 DNA reads TGCAGCGTTGATGGAAAGACCCAGTACTTC.

The CDR3 is CASSSSSGGPFYNEQFF. The CDR3, as DNA: TGTGCCAGCAGCAGTTCTAGCGGGGGGCCTTTCTACAATGAGCAGTTCTTC. The chain couples TRBV7-2 to TRBJ2-1; 11 bases are shared with TRBD2. Germline V gene data show CDR1 as SGHTA and CDR2 as FQGNSA. The length of the CDR3 is 17 residues. The V segment lost 5 bases and the J segment 3 bases; nucleotides outside the gene matches: 9.